A selection of T cell receptor beta chains follows, all from one sample in a study of shared clonotypes between healthy human individuals. Here immunoSEQ multiplex PCR was the method, and the copy in TCRdb shows in-frame clones only, minus some. This sample has roughly 2,000,000 clones, with around 95% found just once. The sample comprised naive CD8+ T cells from PBMCs. The receptors here all came from a man in his late teens or twenties in good health. Some clones in this sample may be carry-over from other donors' samples. Both conserved end residues are part of each CDR3. The order of the fields is J gene, V gene, D gene, clone size, CDR3 protein, CDR3 DNA. D genes are given only for firm matches. Size values are once, few and many counts, or a class for expanded clones, and some rows have none.

j_call: TRBJ2-1
v_call: TRBV29-1
d_call: NA
clone_size: NA
cdr3_aa: CSVEGFSYNEQFF
cdr3_nt: TGCAGCGTTGAAGGGTTCTCCTACAATGAGCAGTTCTTC

j_call: TRBJ1-3
v_call: TRBV11-2
d_call: TRBD1
clone_size: NA
cdr3_aa: CASSLGPGTGGNTIYF
cdr3_nt: TGTGCCAGCAGCTTAGGCCCCGGGACAGGGGGAAACACCATATATTTT

j_call: TRBJ2-2
v_call: TRBV28
d_call: TRBD1
clone_size: NA
cdr3_aa: CASSTPRRTGGTTGELFF
cdr3_nt: TGTGCCAGCAGTACCCCGCGGCGGACAGGGGGTACCACCGGGGAGCTGTTTTTT

j_call: TRBJ2-1
v_call: TRBV21-1
d_call: NA
clone_size: once
cdr3_aa: CASSSRGLAGGSEQFF
cdr3_nt: TGTGCCAGCAGCAGTAGGGGACTAGCGGGAGGGAGTGAGCAGTTCTTC

j_call: TRBJ2-6
v_call: TRBV13
d_call: TRBD1
clone_size: NA
cdr3_aa: CASSLLAGGESGANVLTF
cdr3_nt: TGTGCCAGCAGCTTACTTGCAGGGGGCGAATCTGGGGCCAACGTCCTGACTTTC

j_call: TRBJ1-1
v_call: TRBV28
d_call: NA
clone_size: NA
cdr3_aa: CASSGGANTEAFF
cdr3_nt: TGTGCCAGCAGCGGGGGGGCAAACACTGAAGCTTTCTTT

j_call: TRBJ2-7
v_call: TRBV4-3
d_call: NA
clone_size: NA
cdr3_aa: CASSQDLDPYEQYF
cdr3_nt: TGCGCCAGCAGCCAAGATCTGGATCCCTACGAGCAGTACTTC

j_call: TRBJ2-7
v_call: TRBV27
d_call: TRBD2
clone_size: NA
cdr3_aa: CASSTGLAGEQYF
cdr3_nt: TGTGCCAGCAGTACGGGACTAGCTGGCGAGCAGTACTTC

j_call: TRBJ1-2
v_call: TRBV30
d_call: NA
clone_size: NA
cdr3_aa: CAGEFYGYTF
cdr3_nt: TGTGCCGGGGAGTTCTATGGCTACACCTTC

j_call: TRBJ2-5
v_call: TRBV7-2
d_call: NA
clone_size: NA
cdr3_aa: CASSLYFGGTETQYF
cdr3_nt: TGTGCCAGCAGCTTATACTTCGGCGGGACTGAGACCCAGTACTTC

j_call: TRBJ1-4
v_call: TRBV19
d_call: NA
clone_size: NA
cdr3_aa: CASSILSRVRKLFF
cdr3_nt: TGTGCCAGTAGTATTCTGAGCAGGGTACGAAAACTGTTTTTT

j_call: TRBJ1-2
v_call: TRBV13
d_call: NA
clone_size: few
cdr3_aa: CASSFNNYGYTF
cdr3_nt: TGTGCCAGCAGCTTCAACAACTATGGCTACACCTTC

j_call: TRBJ2-7
v_call: TRBV6-1
d_call: NA
clone_size: NA
cdr3_aa: CASSESEQAGYEQYF
cdr3_nt: TGTGCCAGCAGTGAATCCGAACAGGCTGGATACGAGCAGTACTTC

j_call: TRBJ2-3
v_call: TRBV27
d_call: NA
clone_size: NA
cdr3_aa: CASSVTSSGTDTQYF
cdr3_nt: TGTGCCAGCAGTGTAACTAGCTCCGGCACAGATACGCAGTATTTT

j_call: TRBJ2-7
v_call: TRBV5-1
d_call: NA
clone_size: once
cdr3_aa: CASSLASRQVNEQYF
cdr3_nt: TGCGCCAGCAGCTTGGCTTCGCGGCAGGTCAACGAGCAGTACTTC

j_call: TRBJ2-1
v_call: TRBV19
d_call: TRBD2
clone_size: NA
cdr3_aa: CASTGRESSYNEQFF
cdr3_nt: TGTGCCTCCACCGGGAGGGAGTCCTCCTACAATGAGCAGTTCTTC

j_call: TRBJ2-7
v_call: TRBV9
d_call: TRBD1
clone_size: NA
cdr3_aa: CASSATGAYEQYF
cdr3_nt: TGTGCCAGCAGCGCCACAGGGGCCTACGAGCAGTACTTC

j_call: TRBJ2-7
v_call: TRBV29-1
d_call: NA
clone_size: NA
cdr3_aa: CSALANEQYF
cdr3_nt: TGCAGCGCCCTCGCAAACGAGCAGTACTTC

j_call: TRBJ1-5
v_call: TRBV27
d_call: NA
clone_size: NA
cdr3_aa: CASSLEGKQQPQHF
cdr3_nt: TGTGCCAGCAGTTTAGAGGGGAAGCAACAGCCCCAGCATTTT

j_call: TRBJ1-2
v_call: TRBV5-1
d_call: TRBD1
clone_size: NA
cdr3_aa: CASSTGTGGYGYTF
cdr3_nt: TGCGCCAGCAGCACGGGGACAGGAGGCTATGGCTACACCTTC

j_call: TRBJ2-4
v_call: TRBV6-6
d_call: NA
clone_size: NA
cdr3_aa: CASSYLGHKNIQYF
cdr3_nt: TGTGCCAGCAGTTACTTGGGACATAAAAACATTCAGTACTTC

j_call: TRBJ1-2
v_call: TRBV5-1
d_call: NA
clone_size: NA
cdr3_aa: CASGSGTLFYGYTF
cdr3_nt: TGCGCCAGCGGATCCGGGACACTTTTTTATGGCTACACCTTC

j_call: TRBJ1-4
v_call: TRBV7-9
d_call: NA
clone_size: NA
cdr3_aa: CASTSRGRGTNEKLFF
cdr3_nt: TGTGCCAGCACCTCCCGTGGGCGAGGAACTAATGAAAAACTGTTTTTT

j_call: TRBJ2-1
v_call: TRBV14
d_call: NA
clone_size: NA
cdr3_aa: CASSQEPAGPYNEQFF
cdr3_nt: TGTGCCAGCAGCCAAGAGCCCGCGGGTCCGTACAATGAGCAGTTCTTC

j_call: TRBJ2-2
v_call: TRBV15
d_call: TRBD2
clone_size: once
cdr3_aa: CATSRDLASGRANTGELFF
cdr3_nt: TGTGCCACCAGCAGAGATTTGGCTAGCGGGAGGGCGAACACCGGGGAGCTGTTTTTT

j_call: TRBJ1-1
v_call: TRBV7-3
d_call: NA
clone_size: NA
cdr3_aa: CASSSEGGAVRMNTEAFF
cdr3_nt: TGTGCCAGCAGCTCCGAGGGGGGTGCAGTGAGGATGAACACTGAAGCTTTCTTT

j_call: TRBJ1-4
v_call: TRBV7-9
d_call: TRBD1
clone_size: NA
cdr3_aa: CASSGGTGDNEKLFF
cdr3_nt: TGTGCCAGCAGCGGCGGGACAGGGGATAATGAAAAACTGTTTTTT

j_call: TRBJ1-2
v_call: TRBV7-8
d_call: TRBD1
clone_size: NA
cdr3_aa: CASSLARQGGVYGYTF
cdr3_nt: TGTGCCAGCAGCTTAGCGCGACAGGGAGGTGTCTATGGCTACACCTTC

j_call: TRBJ2-7
v_call: TRBV5-1
d_call: NA
clone_size: NA
cdr3_aa: CASSLHTSYEQYF
cdr3_nt: TGCGCCAGCAGCTTGCACACTTCCTACGAGCAGTACTTC

j_call: TRBJ1-1
v_call: TRBV28
d_call: TRBD1
clone_size: NA
cdr3_aa: CASSLNRGNTEAFF
cdr3_nt: TGTGCCAGCAGTTTAAACAGGGGCAACACTGAAGCTTTCTTT

j_call: TRBJ2-3
v_call: TRBV27
d_call: NA
clone_size: NA
cdr3_aa: CASNPFTAESTDTQYF
cdr3_nt: TGTGCCAGCAACCCCTTTACAGCGGAGAGCACAGATACGCAGTATTTT

j_call: TRBJ1-1
v_call: TRBV7-8
d_call: TRBD1
clone_size: NA
cdr3_aa: CASSFNKGQGNTEAFF
cdr3_nt: TGTGCCAGCAGCTTTAATAAAGGACAGGGGAACACTGAAGCTTTCTTT

j_call: TRBJ2-7
v_call: TRBV4-1
d_call: NA
clone_size: NA
cdr3_aa: CASSQGGGTYEQYF
cdr3_nt: TGCGCCAGCAGCCAGGGGGGTGGGACCTACGAGCAGTACTTC

j_call: TRBJ2-1
v_call: TRBV19
d_call: NA
clone_size: NA
cdr3_aa: CASSIALASHNEQFF
cdr3_nt: TGTGCCAGTAGTATCGCACTAGCTTCACACAATGAGCAGTTCTTC

j_call: TRBJ2-7
v_call: TRBV7-9
d_call: TRBD1
clone_size: NA
cdr3_aa: CASSTSPGQGTSYEQYF
cdr3_nt: TGTGCCAGCAGCACCAGCCCAGGACAGGGGACTTCCTACGAGCAGTACTTC

j_call: TRBJ2-1
v_call: TRBV28
d_call: NA
clone_size: NA
cdr3_aa: CASSFSPHEQFF
cdr3_nt: TGTGCCAGCAGTTTTTCGCCGCATGAGCAGTTCTTC

j_call: TRBJ2-5
v_call: TRBV9
d_call: NA
clone_size: NA
cdr3_aa: CASSARTVQETQYF
cdr3_nt: TGTGCCAGCAGCGCCAGGACGGTCCAAGAGACCCAGTACTTC

j_call: TRBJ2-3
v_call: TRBV7-9
d_call: NA
clone_size: NA
cdr3_aa: CASSPGTSRSTQYF
cdr3_nt: TGTGCCAGCAGCCCCGGGACGTCTCGAAGTACGCAGTATTTT

j_call: TRBJ2-5
v_call: TRBV28
d_call: TRBD2
clone_size: NA
cdr3_aa: CASSPIAGGGETQYF
cdr3_nt: TGTGCCAGCAGTCCGATAGCGGGAGGAGGGGAGACCCAGTACTTC

j_call: TRBJ2-5
v_call: TRBV5-1
d_call: NA
clone_size: NA
cdr3_aa: CASSLGTGLYQETQYF
cdr3_nt: TGCGCCAGCAGCTTGGGTACAGGATTGTACCAAGAGACCCAGTACTTC

j_call: TRBJ2-7
v_call: TRBV14
d_call: NA
clone_size: NA
cdr3_aa: CASSQVNSGTYEQYF
cdr3_nt: TGTGCCAGCAGCCAAGTTAATAGCGGTACCTACGAGCAGTACTTC

j_call: TRBJ1-1
v_call: TRBV7-2
d_call: TRBD1
clone_size: NA
cdr3_aa: CASSLGGQGGKRYTEAFF
cdr3_nt: TGTGCCAGCAGCTTAGGCGGGCAGGGGGGGAAACGTTACACTGAAGCTTTCTTT

j_call: TRBJ2-5
v_call: TRBV29-1
d_call: TRBD2
clone_size: NA
cdr3_aa: CSVDGLEETQYF
cdr3_nt: TGCAGCGTGGACGGACTAGAGGAGACCCAGTACTTC

j_call: TRBJ2-1
v_call: TRBV20-1
d_call: NA
clone_size: once
cdr3_aa: CSAFANEQFF
cdr3_nt: TGCAGCGCCTTCGCCAATGAGCAGTTCTTC

j_call: TRBJ2-2
v_call: TRBV7-2
d_call: TRBD2
clone_size: NA
cdr3_aa: CASSPGLAEALPNTGELFF
cdr3_nt: TGTGCCAGCAGCCCTGGACTAGCGGAGGCCCTTCCTAACACCGGGGAGCTGTTTTTT